A selection of T cell receptor beta chains follows, all from one sample in a study of blood T cell repertoires in COVID-19. Method: immunoSEQ multiplex PCR; TCRdb's copy keeps in-frame clones and lacks some. The sample shows about 200,000 clones, approximately 84% of them seen only once. Sequenced: peripheral blood. The receptors here all came from a human donor with acute or convalescent COVID-19. The donor label of this sample is uncertain. The CDR3 runs from the conserved cysteine through the conserved F or W. Each record gives: D gene, J gene, clone size, V gene, CDR3 protein, CDR3 DNA. The D gene is left open where the match is weak. Clone size is stated in some rows and not others, as once, few, many or a class when expanded.

>TRBD2|TRBJ2-1|-|TRBV5-1
CASSLVLAGGINEQFF
TGCGCCAGCAGCTTGGTCCTAGCGGGGGGGATTAATGAGCAGTTCTTC
>-|TRBJ2-1|-|TRBV7-9
CASSFGTFYNEQFF
TGTGCCAGCAGCTTTGGGACTTTTTACAATGAGCAGTTCTTC
>TRBD1|TRBJ1-2|-|TRBV6-6
CASSYGTRQGAGGYTF
TGTGCCAGCAGTTACGGCACCCGACAGGGGGCGGGGGGCTACACCTTC
>-|TRBJ1-2|-|TRBV5-1
CASSSGSTGPLDGYTF
TGCGCCAGCAGCTCTGGAAGTACAGGCCCCTTGGATGGCTACACCTTC
>TRBD1|TRBJ2-7|-|TRBV3-1/TRBV3-2
CASSLFPGQGYEQYF
TGTGCCAGCAGCCTATTTCCGGGACAGGGTTACGAGCAGTACTTC
>-|TRBJ2-7|-|TRBV3-1/TRBV3-2
CASSQRLYEQYF
TGTGCCAGCAGCCAACGACTCTACGAGCAGTACTTC
>-|TRBJ2-5|-|TRBV6-5
CASRPPRSRGETQYF
TGTGCCAGCAGGCCCCCGAGGAGCAGGGGAGAGACCCAGTACTTC
>TRBD1|TRBJ1-2|-|TRBV19
CASSTGQGKRSYTF
TGTGCCAGTAGTACTGGACAGGGGAAGAGGAGCTACACCTTC
>-|TRBJ1-2|-|TRBV29-1
CSVNSYGYTF
TGCAGCGTCAACAGCTATGGCTACACCTTC
>-|TRBJ2-1|-|TRBV3-1/TRBV3-2
CASSQGIAYNEQFF
TGTGCCAGCAGTCAAGGAATAGCGTACAATGAGCAGTTCTTC
>TRBD2|TRBJ2-1|few|TRBV4-3
CASSRGSSYNEQFF
TGCGCCAGCAGCCGCGGGAGCTCCTACAATGAGCAGTTCTTC
>-|TRBJ2-1|-|TRBV4-3
CASSQDLSTSYNEQFF
TGCGCCAGCAGCCAAGATCTTAGCACGTCCTACAATGAGCAGTTCTTC
>TRBD2|TRBJ2-1|-|TRBV5-4
CASSLDAGGPKNEQFF
TGTGCCAGCAGCCTGGACGCGGGAGGGCCTAAAAATGAGCAGTTCTTC